What follows are 2 T cell receptor beta chains derived from one specimen sequenced in a study of OX40 agonist ivuxolimab in advanced cancers. Sequenced by immunoSEQ multiplex PCR; TCRdb stores in-frame clones only, minus some. The repertoire holds about 70,000 clones, with about four fifths as singletons. Sequencing used CD4+ or CD8+ T cells sorted from blood, obtained in a trial of the OX40 agonist ivuxolimab. Source of these receptors: an adult with an advanced solid tumor such as melanoma, head and neck, liver or kidney cancer.

V usage is TRBV20-1 and J usage is TRBJ2-7; perhaps TRBD1 as D (6 bases). This CDR3 is built from 11 residues. Trimming left V 2 bases short and J 4 bases short, with 6 bases between. Germline values: CDR1 DFQATT, CDR2 SNEGSKA (reference sequence). The chain's CDR3 is CSARTGYEQYF. The CDR3 nucleotides are TGCAGTGCTAGAACAGGGTACGAGCAGTACTTC.

J is TRBJ2-3 and V is TRBV30, with D uncertain. V lost 3 bases, J lost 4 bases, and 14 bases lay in between. The CDR3 has 14 residues. CDR1 is GTSNPN and CDR2 is SVGIG in the germline V gene (reference sequence). Written as DNA, the CDR3 is TGTGCCTGGAGCGTCTATTCAGACCCAGATACGCAGTATTTT. Its translation is CAWSVYSDPDTQYF. Combining the CDR3 with reference TRBV30 and TRBJ2-3 gives the whole variable domain SQTIHQWPATLVQPVGSPLSLECTVEGTSNPNLYWYRQAAGRGLQLLFYSVGIGQISSEVPQNLSASRPQDRQFILSSKKLLLSDSGFYLCAWSVYSDPDTQYFGPGTRLTVL.